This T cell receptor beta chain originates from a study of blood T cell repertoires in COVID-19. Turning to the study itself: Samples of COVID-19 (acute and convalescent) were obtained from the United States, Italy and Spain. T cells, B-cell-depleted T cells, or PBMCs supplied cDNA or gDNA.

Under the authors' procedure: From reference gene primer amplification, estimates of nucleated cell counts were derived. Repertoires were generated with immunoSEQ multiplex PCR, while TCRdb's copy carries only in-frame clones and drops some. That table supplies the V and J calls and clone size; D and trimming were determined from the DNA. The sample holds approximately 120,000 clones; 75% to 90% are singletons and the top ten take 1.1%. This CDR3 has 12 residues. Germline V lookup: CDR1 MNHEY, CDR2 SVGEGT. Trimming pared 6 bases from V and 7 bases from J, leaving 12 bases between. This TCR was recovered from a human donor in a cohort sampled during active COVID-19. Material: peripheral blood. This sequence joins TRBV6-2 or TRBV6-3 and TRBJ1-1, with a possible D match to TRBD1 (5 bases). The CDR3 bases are TGTGCCAGCAGCCCTCAGGGTATTGAAGCTTTCTTT. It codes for CASSPQGIEAFF.